Sequencing of this T cell receptor (beta chain) was carried out in a study of OX40 agonist ivuxolimab in advanced cancers. At the level of the whole study: Ivuxolimab, which targeted the costimulatory receptor OX40 (CD134), was an agonistic, fully human IgG2 monoclonal antibody. Intravenous ivuxolimab was administered to patients every 2 weeks at six dose levels: 0.01, 0.1, 0.3, 1.5, 3 and 10 mg/kg. Of the 50 or so patients in dose escalation, approximately 20 had hepatocellular carcinoma, some 15 had melanoma, 9 had renal cell carcinoma and 9 had head and neck cancer. In the dose-escalation cohort, roughly 82% of patients were male, and the mean age was roughly 60 years with a range of roughly 20 to 80. Prior anti-PD-1, anti-PD-L1 or anti-CTLA-4 therapy was permitted, and 40% of dose-escalation patients had received checkpoint inhibitors. Partial responses occurred in three dose-escalation patients, of whom one had hepatocellular carcinoma and two had cutaneous melanoma. The purpose of peripheral TCRbeta sequencing was to test whether ivuxolimab changed TCR sequence diversity and led to clonal T-cell expansion. The paper reports the monotherapy dose-escalation portion (N of about 50 patients) of the phase I ivuxolimab trial.

Worth noting for this clone: Its target antigen remains unknown. No clone much larger than this one lies a single base away; base qualities are absent.

The trial excluded patients who had a history of autoimmune disease or were on systemic immunosuppression. Peripheral blood for TCR sequencing was collected from all dose cohorts at baseline, on cycle 4 day 1, and on cycle 7 day 1. The samples were drawn from a first-in-human, open-label, multicenter phase I dose-escalation trial of ivuxolimab. Adults with locally advanced or metastatic melanoma, renal cell carcinoma, hepatocellular carcinoma or head and neck squamous cell carcinoma were enrolled in the trial. Before TCR sequencing, CD4+ and CD8+ T cells were separately sorted from peripheral blood. Results the study describes overall, beyond this receptor: At doses from 0.1 to 3.0 mg/kg, clonal expansion was seen in both CD4+ and CD8+ blood T cells between baseline and week 6. After ivuxolimab, CD8+ T cells had more expanded clones than CD4+ T cells on average. The antigen specificity of the clonally expanded peripheral T cells was not determined. In the 0.1-3.0 mg/kg groups, partial responders were among the patients with the lowest normalized peripheral clonal expansion, particularly in CD8+ T cells. Low levels of normalized T-cell clonal expansion were also seen in some patients who did not respond.

To sequence the TCRbeta CDR3 region, genomic DNA was isolated from the sorted cells. TCRbeta CDR3 regions were sequenced using the immunoSEQ Assay. This is the immuneACCESS table as TCRdb keeps it, with only in-frame sequences that have V and J called. A part of the clones is gone; compared with another copy, unresolved V genes explain less than half, and the rest is unexplained. Counted in this sample were some 19,000 clones; 75% to 80% of them appeared once. The top ten hold 16% of the sample. CDR1 and CDR2 are drawn from the germline V gene (reference sequence): SGHKS, YYEKEE. Germline trimming: 3 bases from V, 9 bases from J; junction bases outside gene matches: 9. From its cysteine to its phenylalanine, the CDR3 spans 14 amino acids. Solely the CDR3 DNA is kept, with 42 bases framed from the first base.

The sequences come from CD4+ or CD8+ T cells sorted from blood, collected in a trial of the OX40 agonist ivuxolimab. The sequence is built from TRBV5-5 and TRBJ2-1; 7 of the junction bases match TRBD1. This TCR came from an adult with an advanced solid tumor such as melanoma, head and neck, liver or kidney cancer. The DNA reads as follows: TGTGCCAGCAGCTCGACACTACAGGGGATTGAGCAGTTCTTC. Translated, it reads CASSSTLQGIEQFF. Supplemented by the reference TRBV5-5 and TRBJ2-1 proteins around the CDR3, the complete variable domain is DAGVTQSPTHLIKTRGQQVTLRCSPISGHKSVSWYQQVLGQGPQFIFQYYEKEERGRGNFPDRFSARQFPNYSSELNVNALLLGDSALYLCASSSTLQGIEQFFGPGTRLTVL.